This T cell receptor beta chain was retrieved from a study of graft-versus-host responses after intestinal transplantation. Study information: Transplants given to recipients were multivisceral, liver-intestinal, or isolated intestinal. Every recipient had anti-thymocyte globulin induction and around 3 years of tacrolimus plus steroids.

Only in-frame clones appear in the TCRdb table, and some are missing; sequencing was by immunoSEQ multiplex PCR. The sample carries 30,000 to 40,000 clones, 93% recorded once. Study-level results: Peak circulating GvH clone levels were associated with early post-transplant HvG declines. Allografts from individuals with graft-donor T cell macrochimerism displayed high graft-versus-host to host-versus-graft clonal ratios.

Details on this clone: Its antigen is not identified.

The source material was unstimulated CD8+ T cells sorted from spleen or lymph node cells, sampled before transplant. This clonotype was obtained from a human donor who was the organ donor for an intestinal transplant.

CDR3 nucleotide sequence: TGTGCCAGCAGCTTAGGGGGACAGGGAAATTCACCCCTCCACTTT. The encoded protein is CASSLGGQGNSPLHF. The rearrangement links TRBV7-2 to TRBJ1-6; the match to TRBD1 covers 9 bases. The CDR3 loop spans 15 amino acids. After removal of 1 base from V and 7 bases from J, the junction contained 2 bases not matched to a gene. CDR1 is SGHTA and CDR2 is FQGNSA in the germline V gene.